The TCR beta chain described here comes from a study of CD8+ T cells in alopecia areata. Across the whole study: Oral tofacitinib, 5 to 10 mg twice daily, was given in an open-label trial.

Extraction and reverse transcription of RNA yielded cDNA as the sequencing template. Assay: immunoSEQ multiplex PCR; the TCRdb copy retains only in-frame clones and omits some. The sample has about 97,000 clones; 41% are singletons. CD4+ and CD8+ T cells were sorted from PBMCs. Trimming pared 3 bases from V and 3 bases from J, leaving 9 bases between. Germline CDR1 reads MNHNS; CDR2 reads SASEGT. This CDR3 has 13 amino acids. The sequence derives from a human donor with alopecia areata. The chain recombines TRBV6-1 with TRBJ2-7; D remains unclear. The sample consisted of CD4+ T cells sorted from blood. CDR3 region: CASSDIPIYEQYF. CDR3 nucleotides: TGTGCCAGCAGTGATATACCTATCTACGAGCAGTACTTC.